This T cell receptor beta chain was sequenced in a study of Graves' ophthalmopathy and Graves' hyperthyroidism. Study findings and constraints: With just over 70% sensitivity and approximately 72% specificity, the model predicted ophthalmopathy progression. Among expanded thyroid clonotypes above 0.001 frequency, most also occurred in blood. Ophthalmopathy and stable hyperthyroidism were discriminated by a 13-signature model, with about 90% sensitivity and under 84% specificity.

Beta-chain TCR CDR3 regions were amplified from RNA transcripts. First-round RT-PCR used HTBI primers; second-round multiplex PCR followed. TCRdb itself ran the multiplex PCR reads through MiXCR, one entry per CDR3 protein. Counted here are about 600,000 distinct CDR3 sequences, less than 45% occurring once; the ten biggest clones make up around 4.6%. V lost 4 bases, J lost 0 bases, and 4 bases stayed unmatched. The CDR3 is made up of 14 amino acids. Germline V gene sequence: CDR1 SGDLS, CDR2 YYNGEE. There are a few counts of this clonotype. Its antigen is not known. The source material was peripheral blood or thyroid tissue (not recorded which). The source of this sequence is an adult man with Graves' hyperthyroidism. The chain uses TRBV9 and TRBJ2-7; TRBD1 matches at 7 bases. The CDR3 DNA is TGTGCCAGCAGCACGACAGGGTACTCCTACGAGCAGTACTTC. It is translated as CASSTTGYSYEQYF.